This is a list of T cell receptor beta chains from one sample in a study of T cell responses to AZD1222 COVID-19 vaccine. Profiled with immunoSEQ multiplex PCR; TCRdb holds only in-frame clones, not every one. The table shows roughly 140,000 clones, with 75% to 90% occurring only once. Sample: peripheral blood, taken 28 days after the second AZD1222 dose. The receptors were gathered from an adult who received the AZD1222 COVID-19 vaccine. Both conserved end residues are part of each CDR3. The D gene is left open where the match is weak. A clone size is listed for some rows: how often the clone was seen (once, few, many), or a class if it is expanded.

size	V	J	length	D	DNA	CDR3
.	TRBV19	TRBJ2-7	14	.	TGTGCCAGTAGTAAAACAGGACACCCCTACGAGCAGTACTTC	CASSKTGHPYEQYF
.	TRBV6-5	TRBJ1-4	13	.	TGTGCCAGCACCCTTACCGGTAACGAAAAACTGTTTTTT	CASTLTGNEKLFF
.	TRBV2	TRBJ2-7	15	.	TGTGCCAGCAGTGGACCGGGGAGGGGGGACTACGAGCAGTACTTC	CASSGPGRGDYEQYF
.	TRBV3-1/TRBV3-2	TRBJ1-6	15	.	TGTGCCAGCAGCCAAGGAGCCGGAGGAGCATTCCCCCTCCACTTT	CASSQGAGGAFPLHF
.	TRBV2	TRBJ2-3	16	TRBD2	TGTGCCAGCAGTCTCACCGGGACTAGCGGGAAGGATACGCAGTATTTT	CASSLTGTSGKDTQYF
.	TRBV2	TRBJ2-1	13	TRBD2	TGTGCCAGCAACCAGCGGGATCAGGCAGGGCAGTTCTTC	CASNQRDQAGQFF
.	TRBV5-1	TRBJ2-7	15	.	TGCGCCAGCAGCTTGCGAGACGGTCGCTCCTACGAGCAGTACTTC	CASSLRDGRSYEQYF
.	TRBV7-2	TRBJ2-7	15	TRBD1	TGTGCCAGCAGCACTTCCGGGACAGACCTCTACGAGCAGTACTTC	CASSTSGTDLYEQYF
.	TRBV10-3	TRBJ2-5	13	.	TGTGCCATCAGGGACATATCCCAAGAGACCCAGTACTTC	CAIRDISQETQYF
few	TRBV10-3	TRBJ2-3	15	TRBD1	TGTGCCATCAGGCTGGGACAGGGGAACACAGATACGCAGTATTTT	CAIRLGQGNTDTQYF
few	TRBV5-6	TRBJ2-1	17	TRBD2	TGTGCCAGCAGCTTCGGACTAGCGGGTAGCTCCTACAATGAGCAGTTCTTC	CASSFGLAGSSYNEQFF
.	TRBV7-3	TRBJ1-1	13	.	TGTGCCAGCAGCTTAAGGCCCTACACTGAAGCTTTCTTT	CASSLRPYTEAFF
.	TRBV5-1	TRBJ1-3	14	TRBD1	TGCGCCAGCAGCTACGGACAGGGTGGAAACACCATATATTTT	CASSYGQGGNTIYF
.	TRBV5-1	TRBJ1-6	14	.	TGCGCCAGGACGAGGTGGGGGGCTATTTCACCCCTCCACTTT	CARTRWGAISPLHF
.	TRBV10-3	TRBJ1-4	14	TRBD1	TGTGCCATCAGTGCACAGGGGGCAAATGAAAAACTGTTTTTT	CAISAQGANEKLFF
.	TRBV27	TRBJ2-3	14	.	TGTGCCAGCAGACGAGGGGGGGGCACAGATACGCAGTATTTT	CASRRGGGTDTQYF
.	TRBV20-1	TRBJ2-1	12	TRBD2	TGCAGTGCTAGTTTAGCGGGGGATGAGCAGTTCTTC	CSASLAGDEQFF
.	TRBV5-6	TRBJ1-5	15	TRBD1	TGTGCCAGCAGCCTGGGGACAGGGATTGATCAGCCCCAGCATTTT	CASSLGTGIDQPQHF
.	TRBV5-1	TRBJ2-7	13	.	TGCGCCAGCAGCTTGGAGGTAGGGACACTATCTCTCTTC	CASSLEVGTLSLF
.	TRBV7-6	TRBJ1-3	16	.	TGTGCCAGCAGCTTAGGGGAGGGAAGGGCTGGAAACACCATATATTTT	CASSLGEGRAGNTIYF
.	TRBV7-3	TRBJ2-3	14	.	TGTGCCAGCAGCCTTCTCGGCCGCACAGATACGCAGTATTTT	CASSLLGRTDTQYF
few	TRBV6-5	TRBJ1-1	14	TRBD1	TGTGCCAGCAGCGACGACAGGGGTAATACTGAAGCTTTCTTT	CASSDDRGNTEAFF
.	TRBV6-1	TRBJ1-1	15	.	TGTGCCAGCAGTGAACGAGGGACACACGGTACTGAAGCTTTCTTT	CASSERGTHGTEAFF
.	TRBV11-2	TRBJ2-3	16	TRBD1	TGTGCCAGCAGCTCCATGACAGGGGGCGGCACAGATACGCAGTATTTT	CASSSMTGGGTDTQYF
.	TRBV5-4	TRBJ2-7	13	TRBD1	TGTGCCAGCAGCGGGCCCGACAGGGTCGAGCAGTACTTC	CASSGPDRVEQYF
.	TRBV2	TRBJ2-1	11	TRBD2	TGTGCCAGCAACTTGCTAGCGGTTAGGTTCTTC	CASNLLAVRFF
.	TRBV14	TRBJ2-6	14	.	TGTGCCAGCAGCACCAGGGTCGGGGCCAACGTCCTGACTTTC	CASSTRVGANVLTF
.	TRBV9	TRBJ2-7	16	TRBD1	TGTGCCAGCAGCGTGGGGGCCAGGGACAGGGTTGGCGAGCAGTACTTC	CASSVGARDRVGEQYF
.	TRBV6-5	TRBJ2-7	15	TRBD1	TGTGCCAGCAGGACGGGACAGACGAGCTCCTACGAGCAGTACTTC	CASRTGQTSSYEQYF
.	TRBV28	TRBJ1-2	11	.	TGTGCCAGCACTTCGACGGTTGGCTACACCTTC	CASTSTVGYTF
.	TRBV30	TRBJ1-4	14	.	TGTGCCTGGAGGCCCAGAGGCGGTGAGGAAAAACTGTTTTTT	CAWRPRGGEEKLFF
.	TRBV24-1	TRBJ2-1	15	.	TGTGCCACCAGTGATTGGGGTGGGAGTTACAATGAGCAGTTCTTC	CATSDWGGSYNEQFF
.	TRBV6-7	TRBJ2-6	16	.	TGTGCCAGCAGTTACAGTATGGGTTCCGGGGCCAACGTCCTGACTTTC	CASSYSMGSGANVLTF
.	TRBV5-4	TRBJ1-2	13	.	TGTGCCAGCAGCTTGAGTCCGGACCCCGGCTACACCTTC	CASSLSPDPGYTF
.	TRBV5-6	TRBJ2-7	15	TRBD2	TGTGCCAGCAGCTTGTTAGGGACTAGCTCCTACGAGCAGTACTTC	CASSLLGTSSYEQYF
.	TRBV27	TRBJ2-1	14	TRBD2	TGTGCCACGAGGGGACTAGCCAGACGGCATGAGCAGTTCTTC	CATRGLARRHEQFF
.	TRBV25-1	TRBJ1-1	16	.	TGTGCCAGCAGTGAATGGGGCGTCGGGGGTTTTGCTGAAGCTTTCTTT	CASSEWGVGGFAEAFF
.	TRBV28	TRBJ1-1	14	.	TGTGCCAGCAGTTCCAGTGGGTCGAACACTGAAGCTTTCTTT	CASSSSGSNTEAFF
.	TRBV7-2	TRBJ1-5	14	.	TGTGCCAGCGTTAAAGAGGGCGGGGGTCAGCCCCAGCATTTT	CASVKEGGGQPQHF
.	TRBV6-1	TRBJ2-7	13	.	TGTGCCAGCAGTTCACAGGGCGCCTACGAGCAGTACTTC	CASSSQGAYEQYF
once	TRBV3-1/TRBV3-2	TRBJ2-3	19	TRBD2	TGTGCCAGCAGCCAAGAAGTAGGGACTAGCGGGAGGGCGGTAGATACGCAGTATTTT	CASSQEVGTSGRAVDTQYF
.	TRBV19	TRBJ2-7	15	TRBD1	TGTGCCAGTAGTATTGGAACAGGGGCACGGGACGAGCAGTACTTC	CASSIGTGARDEQYF
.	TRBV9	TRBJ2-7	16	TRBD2	TGTGCCAGCAGCGCTAGCTTACCGGGACTAGCGGGCGAGCAGTACTTC	CASSASLPGLAGEQYF
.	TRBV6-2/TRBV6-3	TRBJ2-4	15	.	TGTGCCAGCAGTTACTTGGGGAATGCCAAAAACATTCAGTACTTC	CASSYLGNAKNIQYF
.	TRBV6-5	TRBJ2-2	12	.	TGTGCCAGCAGCCGCCGGGTCGGGGAGCTGTTTTTT	CASSRRVGELFF
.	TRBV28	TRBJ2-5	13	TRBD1	TGTGCCAGCAGCCAACAGGGGGCGCGGACCCAGTACTTC	CASSQQGARTQYF
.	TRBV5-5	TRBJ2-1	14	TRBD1	TGTGCCAGCAGCAACGGACAGGGCTACAATGAGCAGTTCTTC	CASSNGQGYNEQFF
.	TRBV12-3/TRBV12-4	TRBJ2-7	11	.	TGTGCCAGCAGTCCTTTAGACGAGCAGTACTTC	CASSPLDEQYF
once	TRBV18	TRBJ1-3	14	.	TGTGCCAGCTCACCATCCGGAGCTGGAAACACCATATATTTT	CASSPSGAGNTIYF
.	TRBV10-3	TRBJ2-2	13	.	TGTGCCATCAGCGAGAGACAAACCGGGGAGCTGTTTTTT	CAISERQTGELFF
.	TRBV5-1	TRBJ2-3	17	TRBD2	TGCGCCAGCAGCTGGACTAGCGGGAGCAGAGGCACAGATACGCAGTATTTT	CASSWTSGSRGTDTQYF
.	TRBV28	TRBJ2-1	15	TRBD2	TGTGCCAGCAGTCCGACTAGCGGGTGGTACAATGAGCAGTTCTTC	CASSPTSGWYNEQFF
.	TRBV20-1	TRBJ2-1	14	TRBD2	TGCAGTGCTAGTAGCGGGAGGGCCGGAGATGAGCAGTTCTTC	CSASSGRAGDEQFF
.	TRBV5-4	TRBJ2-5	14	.	TGTGCCAGCAGCCCACCGGGACGCGAAGAGACCCAGTACTTC	CASSPPGREETQYF
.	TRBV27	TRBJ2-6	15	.	TGTGCCAGCAGTTTTATGGGCTCTGGGGCCAACGTCCTGACTTTC	CASSFMGSGANVLTF
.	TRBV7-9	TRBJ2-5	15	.	TGTGCCAGCAGCTTAGGGTTCGGGGACCAAGAGACCCAGTACTTC	CASSLGFGDQETQYF
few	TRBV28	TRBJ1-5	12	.	TGTGCCAGCAGTAAGGGGTTTCAGCCCCAGCATTTT	CASSKGFQPQHF
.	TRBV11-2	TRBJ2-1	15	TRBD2	TGTGCCAGCAGCTTAGGCGGGAGGGCCCTTAATGAGCAGTTCTTC	CASSLGGRALNEQFF
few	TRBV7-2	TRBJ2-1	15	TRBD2	TGTGCCAGCAGCCCAGGGGGGAGCGGGGGGACGTATAAGTTCTTC	CASSPGGSGGTYKFF
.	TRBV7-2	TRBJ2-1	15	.	TGTGCCAGCAGCTTACCTGGACACAACTACAATGAGCAGTTCTTC	CASSLPGHNYNEQFF